This TCR beta chain was recovered during a study of PD-L1 blockade in urothelial cancer. For the study at large: Patients started atezolizumab around 2014, 1,200 mg intravenously every 3 weeks. There were a median of approximately 130,000 T cells in blood samples. Samples of blood were analyzed 3 weeks (second dose) and 6 weeks after treatment start.

The data were produced by immunoSEQ multiplex PCR, yet TCRdb's version contains in-frame clones alone and is incomplete. The table records some 71,000 clones, roughly nine tenths of them present only once. There were between 1 and 8 samples from each patient, taken pretreatment and on-treatment. The CDR3 sequence is 13 residues long. Germline V gene sequence: CDR1 LNHDA, CDR2 SQIVND (reference sequence). Deletions cut 1 base from V and 7 bases from J, with 8 bases between. This chain links TRBV19 with TRBJ2-1; D uncertain. The sequenced sample was PBMCs, obtained around atezolizumab (anti-PD-L1) treatment. The clonotype comes from a man between 60 and 75 years old with urothelial cancer. The CDR3 DNA reads as TGTGCCAGTAGTATAGGCACGAGGAATGAGCAGTTCTTC. This encodes CASSIGTRNEQFF.